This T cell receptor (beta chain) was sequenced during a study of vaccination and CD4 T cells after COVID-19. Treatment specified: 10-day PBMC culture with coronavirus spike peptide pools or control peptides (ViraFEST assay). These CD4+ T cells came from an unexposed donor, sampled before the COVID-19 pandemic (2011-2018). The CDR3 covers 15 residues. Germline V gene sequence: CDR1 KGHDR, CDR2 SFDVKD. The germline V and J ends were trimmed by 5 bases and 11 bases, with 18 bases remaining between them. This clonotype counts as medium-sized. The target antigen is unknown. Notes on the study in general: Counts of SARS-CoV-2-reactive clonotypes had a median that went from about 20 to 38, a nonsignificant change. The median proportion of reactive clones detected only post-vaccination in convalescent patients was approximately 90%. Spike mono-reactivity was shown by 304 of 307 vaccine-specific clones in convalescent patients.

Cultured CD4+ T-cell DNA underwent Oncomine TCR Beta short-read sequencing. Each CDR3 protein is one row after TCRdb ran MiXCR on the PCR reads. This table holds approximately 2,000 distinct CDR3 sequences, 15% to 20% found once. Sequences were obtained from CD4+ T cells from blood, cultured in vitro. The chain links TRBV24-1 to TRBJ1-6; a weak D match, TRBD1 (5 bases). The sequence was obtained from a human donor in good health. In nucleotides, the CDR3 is TGTGCCACCAGTGCGGGGCGGTCGGGTCAGGCACCCCTCCACTTT. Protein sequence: CATSAGRSGQAPLHF.